The clone carrying this TCR beta chain was counted at least ten times. Its antigen is unidentified. This sample stems from a study of blood T cells in healthy people across ages. Study-level information: About one barcoded beta molecule per two T cells came from capture by template switching.

Study findings and constraints: Relative to aged donors, long-lived donors carried more naive CD4+ cells and displayed higher diversity.

Germline V CDR1 and CDR2: MNHEY, SMNVEV (reference sequence). Losses at the gene ends were 6 bases for V and 2 bases for J; bases not matched to a gene: 4. The CDR3 length is 16 residues. For the second PCR, which ran for about 6 to 11 cycles, a sample-barcoded 5' primer and a J-beta primer mix were used. Each cDNA molecule received a tag from a template-switch adaptor that had 12 random nucleotides. In TCRdb, the 5' RACE reads were re-called with MiXCR into one record per CDR3 protein. The profile covers 1.5 million to 2 million distinct CDR3 sequences, with approximately 32% appearing a single time and 10% to 12% taken by the ten largest.

The receptor's source is a young woman in good health. The chain couples TRBV27 to TRBJ2-3, with 14 bases lining up with TRBD2. The sequenced sample was blood. The CDR3 bases are TGTGCCAGCAGGCTGGGACTAGCGGGGGTCACAGATACGCAGTATTTT. Translating gives CASRLGLAGVTDTQYF.